This T cell receptor beta chain derives from a study of T cells in Graves' hyperthyroidism and ophthalmopathy. Study background: Peripheral blood samples were taken at initial diagnosis, prior to any treatment. Points from the study as a whole: The model's output predicted ophthalmopathy at a median of around 7 months prior to onset.

Authors of the study amplified TCR beta CDR3 regions from RNA transcripts. When the TCR CDR3 underwent first-round RT-PCR, the HTBI primer set was used. Each CDR3 protein is one row after TCRdb ran MiXCR on the multiplex PCR reads. The sample has roughly 800,000 distinct CDR3 sequences; around 39% are singletons. Germline-derived CDR1 and CDR2 are SQVTM and ANQGSEA. This CDR3 has 17 residues. V shed 3 bases and J shed 3 bases, with 23 bases lying between them. Hyperthyroidism of Graves' type that showed no ophthalmopathy progression within 18 months was stable. Turning to this clonotype: Antigen specificity is unknown.

This receptor was obtained from a man between 18 and 29 years old with Graves' hyperthyroidism. The rearrangement joins TRBV29-1 to TRBJ1-2, with D perhaps matching TRBD1 (5 bases). The material sequenced was blood. The CDR3 coding sequence is TGCAGCGTTGATTCTATCGGGCAGGGCGAGCAGTACTATGGCTACACCTTC. This gives the protein CSVDSIGQGEQYYGYTF. The full variable domain, in which reference TRBV29-1 and TRBJ1-2 provide the parts outside the CDR3, is SAVISQKPSRDICQRGTSLTIQCQVDSQVTMMFWYRQQPGQSLTLIATANQGSEATYESGFVIDKFPISRPNLTFSTLTVSNMSPEDSSIYLCSVDSIGQGEQYYGYTFGSGTRLTVV.